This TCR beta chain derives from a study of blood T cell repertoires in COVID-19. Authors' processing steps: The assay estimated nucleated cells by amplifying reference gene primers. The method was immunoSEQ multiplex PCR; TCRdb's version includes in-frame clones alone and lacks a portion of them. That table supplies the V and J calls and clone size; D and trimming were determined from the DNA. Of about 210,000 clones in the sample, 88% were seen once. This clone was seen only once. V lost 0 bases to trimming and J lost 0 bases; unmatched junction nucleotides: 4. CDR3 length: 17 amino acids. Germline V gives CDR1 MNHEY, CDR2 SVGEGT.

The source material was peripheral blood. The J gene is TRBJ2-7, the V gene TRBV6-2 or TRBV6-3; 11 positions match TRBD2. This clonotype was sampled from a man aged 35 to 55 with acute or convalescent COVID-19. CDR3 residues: CASSYSTSGAPSYEQYF. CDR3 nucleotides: TGTGCCAGCAGTTACTCGACTAGCGGGGCCCCCTCCTACGAGCAGTACTTC.